These 16 T cell receptor beta chains originate from one sample sequenced in a study of blood T cells in healthy people across ages (dated by TCRdb to between 2015 and 2016). Libraries were constructed by 5' RACE. The sequencer listed for this sample is Illumina HiSeq 2500. A second PCR of roughly 7 to 11 cycles was run with a J-beta primer mix and a sample-barcoded 5' primer. TCRdb ran its own pipeline on the public reads, namely fastp trimming at Q25 and MiXCR clone calling, and kept in-frame beta chains. Rows with one shared CDR3 protein collapse into an entry with the most common genes and DNA. A total of roughly 1,100,000 distinct CDR3 sequences appear in this sample, roughly 24% of them only once. Together, the top ten hold around 0.75% of the sample. These data were also filed under a second study, of T cells of mothers and their children.

The sample was blood. These receptors originate from a girl aged 2-10 years in good health.

The rearrangement links TRBV28 to TRBJ2-5; D not resolved. The V end lost 6 bases, the J end lost 0 bases, and 14 bases lay between the germline ends. This CDR3 has 15 residues. In germline, CDR1 is MDHEN, CDR2 SYDVKM. CDR3 in amino acids: CASRTGRMYQETQYF. CDR3 sequence (DNA): TGTGCCAGCAGGACGGGCAGGATGTACCAAGAGACCCAGTACTTC. The full variable domain, rest sourced from reference TRBV28 and TRBJ2-5, is DVKVTQSSRYLVKRTGEKVFLECVQDMDHENMFWYRQDPGLGLRLIYFSYDVKMKEKGDIPEGYSVSREKKERFSLILESASTNQTSMYLCASRTGRMYQETQYFGPGTRLLVL.

This clonotype was seen more than once but under ten times. This sequence joins TRBV7-9 and TRBJ2-5, with a weak D call TRBD1 (5 bases). The last part of the DNA fits TRBJ2-7 better; the J call may be wrong. The CDR3 length is 16 residues. Germline V gene lookup returns CDR1 SEHNR and CDR2 FQNEAQ (reference sequence). CDR3 region: CASSAEVWGSTYEQYF. As DNA, the CDR3 is TGTGCCAGCAGCGCCGAAGTGTGGGGCAGCACCTACGAGCAGTACTTC.

The rearrangement uses TRBV4-2 and TRBJ2-5; D is possibly TRBD1 (5 bases). The V gene lost 2 bases and the J gene lost 4 bases, with 14 bases spanning the gap. CDR3 length: 15 residues. CDR1 is LGHNA and CDR2 is YNFKEQ in the germline V gene. The CDR3 region has the DNA TGTGCCAGCAGCCAATTCAAGGGGCGCGGAGAGACCCAGTACTTC. It specifies CASSQFKGRGETQYF.

V gene TRBV5-5 combines with J gene TRBJ2-1; D uncertain. This CDR3 has 13 residues. Trimming left V 0 bases short and J 9 bases short, with 10 bases between. Germline loops: CDR1 SGHKS, CDR2 YYEKEE (reference sequence). The CDR3 reads CASSLGSGVEQFF. In nucleotides, the CDR3 is TGTGCCAGCAGCTTGGGTAGTGGGGTTGAGCAGTTCTTC. The variable domain in full, completed from reference TRBV5-5 and TRBJ2-1, reads DAGVTQSPTHLIKTRGQQVTLRCSPISGHKSVSWYQQVLGQGPQFIFQYYEKEERGRGNFPDRFSARQFPNYSSELNVNALLLGDSALYLCASSLGSGVEQFFGPGTRLTVL.

The chain uses TRBV29-1 and TRBJ2-2, with D unclear. Germline-derived CDR1 and CDR2 are SQVTM and ANQGSEA. CDR3 size: 12 residues. V dropped 5 bases and J dropped 1 base, with 5 bases sitting between them. CDR3: CSVPGNTGELFF. The CDR3, as DNA: TGCAGCGTTCCAGGGAACACCGGGGAGCTGTTTTTT.

This sequence joins TRBV2 and TRBJ2-1; TRBD2 matches at 14 bases. Per germline, CDR1 SNHLY and CDR2 FYNNEI. There are 14 residues in the CDR3. V was clipped by 7 bases and J by 7 bases; unmatched bases: 3. In DNA form, the CDR3 reads TGTGCCAGCACCCGGACTAGCGGGGGGAATGAGCAGTTCTTC. It is translated as CASTRTSGGNEQFF.

The CDR3 DNA reads TGTGCTAGTGGTCGAATAGGGACAGGGTACACCTTC. It codes for CASGRIGTGYTF. The chain joins TRBV12-5 to TRBJ1-2; TRBD1 matches at 9 bases. In germline, CDR1 is LGHNT, CDR2 FRNRAP. Trimming cost V 5 bases and J 11 bases; bases outside gene matches: 6. The CDR3 consists of 12 residues. The full variable domain, with the rest looked up from reference TRBV12-5 and TRBJ1-2, is DARVTQTPRHKVTEMGQEVTMRCQPILGHNTVFWYRQTMMQGLELLAYFRNRAPLDDSGMPKDRFSAEMPDATLATLKIQPSEPRDSAVYFCASGRIGTGYTFGSGTRLTVV.

V is TRBV9 and J is TRBJ2-1, with 13 bases matching TRBD2. CDR1 is SGDLS, CDR2 YYNGEE, per germline. The V gene end was trimmed by 0 bases and the J gene end by 4 bases; junction bases not matched to a gene: 4. The CDR3 is 17 amino acids. The CDR3 region is CASSVAQGLAGYNEQFF. The CDR3 bases are TGTGCCAGCAGCGTAGCTCAGGGACTAGCGGGGTACAATGAGCAGTTCTTC.

This clonotype was picked up many times. V usage is TRBV7-3 and J usage is TRBJ2-3; TRBD2 matches 11 bases. Germline loops: CDR1 SGHTA, CDR2 FQGTGA. V shed 3 bases, J shed 4 bases, and the junction held 3 bases outside the gene matches. This CDR3 is built from 15 residues. This chain's CDR3 is CASSFTSGRSDTQYF. The CDR3 DNA sequence: TGTGCCAGCAGCTTCACTAGCGGGAGATCAGATACGCAGTATTTT.

The rearrangement links TRBV6-2 or TRBV6-3 to TRBJ2-7; TRBD2 aligns across 7 bases. The CDR3 is 16 residues long. V dropped 0 bases and J dropped 0; count of bases not matched to a gene: 5. Germline CDR1 MNHEY, CDR2 SVGEGT. In DNA form, the CDR3 reads TGTGCCAGCAGTTACTCGGCGACTAGCCTCTCCTACGAGCAGTACTTC. This gives the protein CASSYSATSLSYEQYF.

This clonotype was seen a few times. The chain combines TRBV7-2 with TRBJ1-6; D is unresolved. The germline V gene has CDR1 SGHTA and CDR2 FQGNSA. The CDR3 is made up of 13 amino acids. V was pared by 5 bases and J by 6 bases, with 8 bases between. The CDR3 sequence is CASSRQTNSPLHF. The DNA for the CDR3 is TGTGCCAGCAGCAGGCAGACTAATTCACCCCTCCACTTT.

This clonotype has more than one count but fewer than ten. The genes are TRBV18 and TRBJ2-3, with D perhaps TRBD1 (6 bases). V lost 0 bases to trimming and J lost 5 bases, with 15 bases between them. From germline, CDR1 is KGHSH and CDR2 LQKENI. The CDR3 is made up of 16 amino acids. The CDR3 sequence: CASSPPTGSAGDTQYF. The CDR3 bases are TGTGCCAGCTCACCACCTACAGGGTCCGCAGGAGATACGCAGTATTTT.

This chain uses TRBV20-1 with TRBJ2-1; 9 bases map to TRBD2. This CDR3 spans 16 amino acids. The germline V gene has CDR1 DFQATT and CDR2 SNEGSKA (reference sequence). The V segment lost 0 bases and the J segment 4 bases; nucleotides outside the gene matches: 7. The CDR3 region is CSARDLRREGYNEQFF. As DNA, the CDR3 is TGCAGTGCTAGAGATCTTCGGCGGGAGGGGTACAATGAGCAGTTCTTC.

Only a few counts were recorded for this clonotype. The rearrangement links TRBV27 to TRBJ2-1; 7 nucleotides match TRBD1. Germline values: CDR1 MNHEY, CDR2 SMNVEV (reference sequence). The CDR3 loop spans 14 amino acids. V trimming: 5 bases; J trimming: 4 bases; junction bases outside the gene matches: 5. CDR3 residues: CASSIQGNYNEQFF. In DNA, the CDR3 is TGTGCCAGCAGTATACAGGGGAATTACAATGAGCAGTTCTTC.

The chain joins TRBV4-1 to TRBJ2-7, with D perhaps matching TRBD1 or TRBD2 (5 bases each). Germline assignment: CDR1 MGHRA and CDR2 YSYEKL. The CDR3 runs 15 residues. The germline V and J ends were trimmed by 4 bases and 2 bases, with 15 bases remaining between them. CDR3 DNA: TGCGCCAGCAGCCTCGTTAGGGACCCCACCTACGAGCAGTACTTC. Translation: CASSLVRDPTYEQYF.

The chain carries TRBV15 and TRBJ2-3; possibly TRBD2 for D (6 bases). V gave up 3 bases and J gave up 2 bases, with 12 bases separating them. Germline V CDR1 and CDR2: LNHNV, YYDKDF (reference sequence). This CDR3 contains 15 residues. Written as DNA, the CDR3 is TGTGCCACCAGCAGCGCTAGCGCTACCACAGATACGCAGTATTTT. Residues: CATSSASATTDTQYF.